In this sample, the clone carrying this T cell receptor beta chain turned up many times. CDR3 length: 17 amino acids. Germline CDR1 and CDR2: SGHDT and YYEEEE. V was pared by 4 bases and J by 8 bases, with 15 bases of the junction left unmatched. This entry belongs to a study of tumor and adjacent non-tumor tissue in lung cancer. Study context: Histology: about a dozen adenocarcinoma, a couple of squamous cell carcinoma, 1 small cell lung cancer.

The template was RNA from unsorted bulk tissue. Distant lung tissue was collected more than 3 cm away from the tumor edge. Three rounds of nested PCR, following a modified ARM-PCR protocol, produced the TCRbeta library. TCRdb called the multiplex PCR reads again in MiXCR, with one record for every CDR3 protein. The table records some 66,000 distinct CDR3 sequences, around 64% of them present only once. Sequencing was performed on distant non-tumor lung tissue. The TCR comes from a man between 65 and 85 years old with non-small cell lung cancer. The V call is TRBV5-6, the J call TRBJ1-6; 7 bases match TRBD1. For the CDR3, the DNA is TGTGCCAGCAGCCCCCTCCTCGGACAGGCCTGGGATTCACCCCTCCACTTT. Translating gives CASSPLLGQAWDSPLHF.